This T cell receptor beta chain derives from a study of low-dose radiotherapy and immunotherapy resistance in tumors (dated by TCRdb to between 2021 and 2022). Background on the whole study: Cohort 1 received 0.5 Gy per fraction every 2 weeks, with a prescribed total PTV dose of 6.5 Gy. Eight patients were included in the translational analysis, namely three from the first dose cohort plus the first five from the second dose cohort. Starting on cycle 1 day 1, patients took 300 mg of aspirin by mouth once a day for four cycles. Patients were given nivolumab as a 240 mg flat dose every two weeks and ipilimumab at 1 mg/kg every six weeks, with both drugs delivered intravenously. Patients in Cohort 2 were given 1 Gy per fraction every two weeks, for a total of 13 Gy across 26 weeks. Every two weeks, patients got intravenous cyclophosphamide at 200 mg/m2, given one day ahead of each radiation and immunotherapy administration. Randomization of trial participants into treatment groups was not performed.

This clonotype was counted many times. Its antigen target is currently unknown. Base qualities are not at hand, and no much larger clone is one base apart. CDR1 and CDR2 are drawn from the germline V gene (reference sequence): LNHNV, YYDKDF. The CDR3 starts with the cysteine, ends with the phenylalanine, and has 17 residues. Only CDR3 DNA remains: 51 bases, in frame from the first base. Trimming at the junction amounts to 3 bases on V and 3 bases on J, and the germline ends lie 21 bases apart. Explained via the paper, the time point label denotes: before trial treatment. The donors came from RACIN, which was a single-arm phase I dose-escalation trial that paired nivolumab and ipilimumab with aspirin, low-dose cyclophosphamide and low-dose radiotherapy. Eligible patients had advanced, TIL-negative solid tumors. Instrument on record: Illumina HiSeq 2500. Superscript III and a set of TRAV- and TRBV-specific primers were used to synthesize first-strand cDNA, so that both TCRalpha and TCRbeta chains were covered. TCRs were amplified for 15 to 20 PCR cycles with Phusion, using a constant-region primer paired with the adapter attached to the V primers. Amplification of the isolated mRNA was done with the MessageAmp II aRNA Amplification Kit, which involved an approximately 16-hour in vitro transcription at 37 degrees C. The Dynabeads mRNA DIRECT Purification Kit was used to isolate mRNA for TCR sequencing. Indexed Illumina adapters were added in a second Phusion PCR of 20 to 30 cycles, after which AMPure XP beads were used to purify the products. Turning to the authors' computational methods: Using custom Perl scripts, TCR sequences that encoded the same protein were pooled, out-of-frame sequences were dropped, and the abundance of each clonotype was calculated. Any TCR sequence supported by only a single read was excluded from analysis. Shannon entropy, Gini index, clonality, richness, and the frequency of TCRs shared between repertoires were included as repertoire metrics. The public sequencing data were trimmed at Q25 with fastp and processed into clonotypes with MiXCR by TCRdb, which kept only in-frame beta chains. One record per CDR3 amino acid sequence lists the most common genes and DNA. These V and J calls derive from TCRdb rather than the authors' analysis. The sample table contains tens of thousands of distinct CDR3 sequences; only one count was recorded for more than 25% of them. 11% of the sample rests with the top ten.

Sequencing was performed on PBMCs, taken before treatment. Recombination joined TRBV15 with TRBJ2-7; TRBD1 is a possible D gene, resting on 5 matching bases. The receptor's source is a female donor with ovarian cancer. The CDR3 here reads CATSSIFTGVGNYEQYF. The nucleotide sequence reads TGTGCCACCAGCAGTATTTTTACAGGAGTGGGGAACTACGAGCAGTACTTC.